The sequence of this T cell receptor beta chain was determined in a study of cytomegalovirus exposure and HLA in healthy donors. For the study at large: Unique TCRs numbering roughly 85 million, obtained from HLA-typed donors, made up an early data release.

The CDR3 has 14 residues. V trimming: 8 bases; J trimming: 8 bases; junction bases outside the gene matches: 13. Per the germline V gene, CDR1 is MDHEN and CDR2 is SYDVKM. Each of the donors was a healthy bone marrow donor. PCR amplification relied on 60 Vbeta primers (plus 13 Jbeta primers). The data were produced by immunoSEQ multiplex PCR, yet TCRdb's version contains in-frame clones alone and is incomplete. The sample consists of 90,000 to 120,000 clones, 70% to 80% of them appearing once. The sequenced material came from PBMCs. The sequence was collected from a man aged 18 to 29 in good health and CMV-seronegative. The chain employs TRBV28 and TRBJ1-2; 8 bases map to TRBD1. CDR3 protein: CASGTPLTGVGYTF. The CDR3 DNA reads TGTGCCAGCGGTACCCCACTGACAGGGGTGGGCTACACCTTC.